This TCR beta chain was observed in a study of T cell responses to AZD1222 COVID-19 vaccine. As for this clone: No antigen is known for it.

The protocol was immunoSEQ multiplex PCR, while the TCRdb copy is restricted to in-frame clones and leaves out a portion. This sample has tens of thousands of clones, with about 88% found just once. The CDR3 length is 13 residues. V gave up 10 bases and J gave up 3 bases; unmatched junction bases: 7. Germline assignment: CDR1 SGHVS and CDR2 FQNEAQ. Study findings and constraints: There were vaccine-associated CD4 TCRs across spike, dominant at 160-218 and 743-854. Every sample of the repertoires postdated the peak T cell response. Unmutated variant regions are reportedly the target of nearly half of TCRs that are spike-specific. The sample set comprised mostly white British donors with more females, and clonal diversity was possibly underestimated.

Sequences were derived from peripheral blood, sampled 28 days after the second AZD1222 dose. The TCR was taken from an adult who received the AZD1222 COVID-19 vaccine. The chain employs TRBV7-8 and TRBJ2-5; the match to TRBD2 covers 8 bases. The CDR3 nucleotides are TGTGCCACCATAGCGGGGCAGAAAGAGACCCAGTACTTC. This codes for CATIAGQKETQYF.